This TCR beta chain was obtained from a study of blood T cell repertoires in COVID-19 (dated by TCRdb to 2019 to 2021). Regarding the study in general: Samples from collaborators originated in the United States, Italy and Spain and spanned both the acute and convalescent phases of COVID-19. The material from the prospective study consisted of cDNA or gDNA derived from T cells, B-cell-depleted T cells, or PBMCs. Subjects who had been exposed to COVID-19, were actively infected with it, or had recovered from it provided the deeply sampled blood TCRbeta repertoires that made up the dataset. The repertoires were released in a freely available public database meant as a resource for research on the immune response to SARS-CoV-2. The samples were drawn from two sources: the first 160 participants of the ongoing ImmuneRACE study, and 1,200 or so subjects contributed by 6 global collaborators. Sample metadata almost always included a de-identified subject ID, COVID-19 status, age in years and sex. Where available, HLA class I and class II types were obtained from metadata supplied by the sample provider rather than from assay-based typing. The full study reports these points: How much clinical and demographic metadata was included differed by source and by participant, and the metadata was provided uncurated.

Participants in the prospective study were enrolled through a virtual design, were aged about 18 to 90 years, and lived in 20 to 30 United States geographic areas. In the prospective study, participants were assigned to cohorts based on the clinical history participants reported in a screening survey and a study questionnaire. Exposed participants had been in contact with someone with a PCR-confirmed or clinician-diagnosed COVID-19 case within 2 weeks of study entry. Mobile phlebotomists in the prospective study collected whole blood, serum and a nasopharyngeal or oropharyngeal swab from every participant. Over a roughly 2-month period, participants in the prospective study had the option of providing additional blood draws and questionnaires. Prospective study blood samples were shipped either frozen or at room temperature before DNA extraction. TCRbeta CDR3 regions were amplified from genomic DNA using the immunoSEQ Assay, a bias-controlled multiplex PCR. Concerning the study's data processing: The number of nucleated cells in each sample was estimated from the amplification of reference gene primers within the assay. To quantify the absolute abundance of each unique TCRbeta CDR3 rearrangement, sequence reads were collapsed and filtered. For each sample, productive Simpson clonality was calculated by taking the square root of Simpson's diversity index across productive rearrangements. As stored in TCRdb, this immuneACCESS dataset retains in-frame rearrangements with V and J assigned. A fraction of the clones does not appear; measured against another copy, unresolved V genes explain less than half of the discrepancy, and the remainder lacks a known reason. The V and J calls and clone size are taken from that table; D and trimming were inferred from the DNA. For this sample there are nearly 250,000 clones; 90% appear just once. The top ten clones comprise approximately 0.9% of the sample.

Based on the germline V gene (reference sequence), the CDR1 and CDR2 sequences are GTSNPN and SVGIG. Its CDR3 holds 15 amino acids, cysteine through phenylalanine. Only the CDR3 part of the read is kept: 45 bases, read in frame from the first base. Clipping removes 2 bases from V and 4 bases from J, with 7 as the unmatched junction base count. In regard to this clone: Its binding antigen is unknown. No much larger clonotype is one base removed from it; base qualities were not supplied.

Specimen: PBMCs or T cells enriched from blood (not recorded which). This receptor was obtained from a man aged 45-65 years who had been exposed to COVID-19. The V gene is TRBV30 and the J gene is TRBJ2-3, with 9 bases aligning to TRBD2. CDR3 protein: CAWSKGREGPDTQYF. The DNA is TGTGCCTGGAGTAAGGGGCGGGAGGGCCCAGATACGCAGTATTTT.